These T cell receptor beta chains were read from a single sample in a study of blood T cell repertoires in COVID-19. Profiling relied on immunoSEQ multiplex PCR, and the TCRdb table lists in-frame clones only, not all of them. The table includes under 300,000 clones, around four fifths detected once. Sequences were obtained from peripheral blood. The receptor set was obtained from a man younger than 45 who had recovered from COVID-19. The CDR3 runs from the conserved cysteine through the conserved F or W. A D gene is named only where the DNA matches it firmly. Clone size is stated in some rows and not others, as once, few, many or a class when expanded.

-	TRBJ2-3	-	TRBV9	TGTGCCAGCAGCGTAGCTCCGGGTAGCACAGATACGCAGTATTTT	CASSVAPGSTDTQYF
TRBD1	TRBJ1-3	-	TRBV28	TGTGCCAGCAGTCCCGGGACAGCTTCTGGAAACACCATATATTTT	CASSPGTASGNTIYF
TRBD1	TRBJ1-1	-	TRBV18	TGTGCCAGCTCCCTCACCGGGACAGGGGTTTTTGGTGAAGCTTTCTTT	CASSLTGTGVFGEAFF
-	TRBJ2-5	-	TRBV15	TGTGCCACCAGGTCAGGGTTACAGAGCCAAGAGACCCAGTACTTC	CATRSGLQSQETQYF
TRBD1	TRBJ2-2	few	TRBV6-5	TGTGCCAGCAGCAGACAGGGGGACACCGGGGAGCTGTTTTTT	CASSRQGDTGELFF
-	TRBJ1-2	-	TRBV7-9	TGTGCCAGCAGCTTAGGGACAGCGTATGGCTACACCTTC	CASSLGTAYGYTF
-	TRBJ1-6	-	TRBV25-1	TGTGCCAGCAGTGACACAGGGCTAATTTCACCCCTCCACTTT	CASSDTGLISPLHF
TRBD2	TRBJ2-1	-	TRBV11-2	TGTGCCAGCAGCTTAGCGGGGGGGATGGGCTTTGAGCAGTTCTTC	CASSLAGGMGFEQFF
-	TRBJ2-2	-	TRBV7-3	TGTGCCAGCAGCTTAATGGCTCCACAAAACACCGGGGAGCTGTTTTTT	CASSLMAPQNTGELFF
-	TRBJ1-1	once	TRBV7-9	TGTGCCAGCAGCAAACAGGGCAATACTGAAGCTTTCTTT	CASSKQGNTEAFF
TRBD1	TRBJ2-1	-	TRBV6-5	TGTGCCAGCAGACCTACAGGGGGCGATGAGCAGTTCTTC	CASRPTGGDEQFF